These 27 T cell receptor beta chains came from one sample sequenced in a study of T cell responses to AZD1222 COVID-19 vaccine. Libraries were prepared by immunoSEQ multiplex PCR; TCRdb keeps only in-frame clonotypes and omits some of them. The sample carries approximately 150,000 clones, more than 70% recorded once. Source: peripheral blood, taken on day 0 of AZD1222 vaccination. These receptors were obtained from an adult in good health.

V is TRBV19 and J is TRBJ1-6, with TRBD1 matching 7 bases. The CDR3 loop spans 12 amino acids. J gave up 10 bases and V 7 bases, and 4 bases lay outside the gene matches. Germline V gene data show CDR1 as LNHDA and CDR2 as SQIVND (reference sequence). CDR3 sequence: CASNRGNSPLHF. The DNA of the CDR3 is TGTGCCAGTAACAGGGGAAACTCACCCCTCCACTTT.

The chain recombines TRBV6-5 with TRBJ2-1; 8 nucleotides line up with TRBD2. This CDR3 has 15 residues. V lost 2 bases and J lost 4; bases outside the gene matches: 4. CDR1 and CDR2 from the germline V gene are MNHEY and SVGAGI. The CDR3 spells CASSYPLAGYNEQFF. In DNA, the CDR3 is TGTGCCAGCAGTTACCCCTTAGCGGGGTACAATGAGCAGTTCTTC.

The CDR3, as DNA: TGTGCCAGCAGCTCGGGGGTCTATGGCTACACCTTC. This encodes CASSSGVYGYTF. The J gene is TRBJ1-2, the V gene TRBV7-2; D perhaps matches TRBD1 (5 bases). The germline V gene encodes CDR1 SGHTA and CDR2 FQGNSA. The ends were cut back, 4 bases at V and 4 bases at J, with 7 bases in the middle. CDR3 size: 12 residues.

The chain joins TRBV7-9 to TRBJ1-4; D call uncertain. The V and J ends lost 1 base and 7 bases respectively, with 10 bases between them. Germline V gene sequence: CDR1 SEHNR, CDR2 FQNEAQ (reference sequence). This CDR3 has 14 amino acids. The CDR3 is CASSLVGLGEKLFF. As DNA, the CDR3 is TGTGCCAGCAGCTTAGTCGGGTTAGGTGAAAAACTGTTTTTT.

The rearrangement links TRBV18 to TRBJ2-7; weak D call: TRBD1 (5 bases). CDR3 size: 14 residues. Germline V gene data show CDR1 as KGHSH and CDR2 as LQKENI. The V gene lost 3 bases and the J gene lost 3 bases, with 12 bases spanning the gap. DNA of the CDR3: TGTGCCAGCTCACCGGATAGGGGTCACTACGAGCAGTACTTC. It codes for CASSPDRGHYEQYF.

The chain combines TRBV19 with TRBJ2-7; 8 bases align to TRBD1. CDR1 and CDR2 from the germline V gene are LNHDA and SQIVND (reference sequence). The CDR3 sequence is 15 residues long. The trim removed 6 bases at V and 4 bases at J, leaving 11 bases unmatched. CDR3 in DNA: TGTGCCAGTAGAAAACAGGGGGATAATTCGTACGAGCAGTACTTC. Its protein product is CASRKQGDNSYEQYF.

The chain carries TRBV9 and TRBJ2-3, with TRBD2 matching over 12 bases. Trimming removed 0 bases from V and 6 bases from J; junction bases left unmatched: 5. The CDR3 totals 16 residues. Germline V gene lookup returns CDR1 SGDLS and CDR2 YYNGEE. CDR3 DNA: TGTGCCAGCAGCGTAGAGGGGCTAGCGGGAGGGGATACGCAGTATTTT. This translates into CASSVEGLAGGDTQYF. The full variable domain, with the rest looked up from reference TRBV9 and TRBJ2-3, is DSGVTQTPKHLITATGQRVTLRCSPRSGDLSVYWYQQSLDQGLQFLIQYYNGEERAKGNILERFSAQQFPDLHSELNLSSLELGDSALYFCASSVEGLAGGDTQYFGPGTRLTVL.

This clone has just one count. V and J are TRBV10-3 and TRBJ1-4; 7 positions agree with TRBD1. This CDR3 comprises 14 residues. Germline lookup yields CDR1 ENHRY and CDR2 SYGVKD. V lost 3 bases and J lost 7; bases outside the gene matches: 5. The CDR3 DNA reads TGTGCCATCAGTGAACGAGGGGGCATTGAAAAACTGTTTTTT. As protein: CAISERGGIEKLFF.

The V call is TRBV19, the J call TRBJ2-1; the D gene is possibly TRBD2 (5 bases). The V gene's germline CDR1 is LNHDA and CDR2 SQIVND (reference sequence). Trimming removed 6 bases at V and 0 bases at J, with 9 bases between. The CDR3 totals 14 residues. The CDR3 reads CASRTRVSYNEQFF. CDR3 DNA sequence: TGTGCCAGTAGAACTAGGGTCTCCTACAATGAGCAGTTCTTC. Full variable domain (rest looked up from reference TRBV19 and TRBJ2-1): DGGITQSPKYLFRKEGQNVTLSCEQNLNHDAMYWYRQDPGQGLRLIYYSQIVNDFQKGDIAEGYSVSREKKESFPLTVTSAQKNPTAFYLCASRTRVSYNEQFFGPGTRLTVL.

The chain carries TRBV6-2 or TRBV6-3 and TRBJ2-1, with D possibly matching TRBD1 (5 bases). CDR3 length: 16 amino acids. In germline, CDR1 is MNHEY, CDR2 SVGEGT. Trimming pared 2 bases from V and 0 bases from J, leaving 11 bases between. The chain's CDR3 is CASSYPTVDSYNEQFF. The CDR3 DNA reads TGTGCCAGCAGTTACCCGACAGTTGACTCCTACAATGAGCAGTTCTTC.

J is TRBJ1-6 and V is TRBV5-1; 11 nucleotides match TRBD1. Germline V gene sequence: CDR1 SGHRS, CDR2 YFSETQ. The CDR3 is made up of 15 amino acids. After removal of 0 bases from V and 9 bases from J, the junction contained 2 bases not matched to a gene. Here the CDR3 DNA reads TGCGCCAGCAGCTTGGTGGGACAGGGGGGTTCACCCCTCCACTTT. Its translation: CASSLVGQGGSPLHF.

J is TRBJ2-7 and V is TRBV6-2 or TRBV6-3; D is unresolved. CDR1 MNHEY and CDR2 SVGEGT come from the germline V gene. With 5 bases removed from V and 4 bases from J, the gap between germline ends came to 6 bases. The CDR3 contains 11 residues. Written as DNA, the CDR3 is TGTGCCAGCAGTCGAGAATACGAGCAGTACTTC. Protein: CASSREYEQYF.

Comment on this clone: Other DNA sequences within the sample encode an identical CDR3. The chain combines TRBV5-1 with TRBJ2-5; no reliable D call. Germline V gives CDR1 SGHRS, CDR2 YFSETQ. The V end lost 0 bases, the J end lost 4 bases, and 7 bases lay between the germline ends. This CDR3 region has 13 residues. As DNA, the CDR3 is TGCGCCAGCAGCTTGGGTGGCGGAGAGACCCAGTACTTC. As protein: CASSLGGGETQYF. Looking up the rest from reference TRBV5-1 and TRBJ2-5 gives the full variable domain: KAGVTQTPRYLIKTRGQQVTLSCSPISGHRSVSWYQQTPGQGLQFLFEYFSETQRNKGNFPGRFSGRQFSNSRSEMNVSTLELGDSALYLCASSLGGGETQYFGPGTRLLVL.

The V and J genes are TRBV6-6 and TRBJ1-1; 9 nucleotides agree with TRBD1. Germline V lookup: CDR1 MNHNY, CDR2 SVGAGI (reference sequence). The trim removed 7 bases at V and 5 bases at J, leaving 8 bases unmatched. This CDR3 is built from 14 residues. The CDR3 DNA follows: TGTGCCAGCAAGCTGAACAGGGGGCCGACTGAAGCTTTCTTT. Translated, it gives CASKLNRGPTEAFF.

The genes are TRBV5-1 and TRBJ2-2; the D gene could be TRBD1 or TRBD2 (6 bases each). CDR1 is SGHRS and CDR2 is YFSETQ in the germline V gene. Trimming took off 4 bases at V and 4 bases at J, with 17 bases between the two ends. The CDR3 runs 16 residues. CDR3 bases: TGCGCCAGCAGCCCGCCGGGGGCCCCAACCACCGGGGAGCTGTTTTTT. Translation gives CASSPPGAPTTGELFF.

The chain joins TRBV4-1 to TRBJ1-4; D remains unclear. Per the germline V gene, CDR1 is MGHRA and CDR2 is YSYEKL. V was pared by 1 base and J by 8 bases, with 8 bases between. This CDR3 comprises 13 residues. As DNA, the CDR3 is TGCGCCAGCAGCCAAGTGATAAAGGAAAAACTGTTTTTT. It encodes CASSQVIKEKLFF.

This chain uses TRBV6-5 with TRBJ2-7, with 8 bases aligning to TRBD1. The CDR3 extends over 16 amino acids. The germline CDR1 and CDR2 sequences are MNHEY and SVGAGI. Trimming cost V 4 bases and J 2 bases; bases outside gene matches: 10. The CDR3 nucleotides are TGTGCCAGCAGTTCCCTCCCTTACAGGGGGACCTACGAGCAGTACTTC. It encodes CASSSLPYRGTYEQYF.

The chain carries TRBV13 and TRBJ1-1, with TRBD1 matching 8 bases. The trim removed 6 bases at V and 2 bases at J, leaving 11 bases unmatched. The CDR3 spans 16 residues. The V gene's germline CDR1 is PRHDT and CDR2 FYEKMQ (reference sequence). The CDR3 region is CASRYGGGQGNTEAFF. The CDR3 region has the DNA TGTGCCAGCAGATATGGGGGTGGACAGGGAAACACTGAAGCTTTCTTT.

This rearrangement joins TRBV2 to TRBJ1-2; D gene unclear. Germline V gene sequence: CDR1 SNHLY, CDR2 FYNNEI. V was shortened by 4 bases and J by 2 bases, with 11 bases between the two germline ends. This CDR3 contains 14 residues. The CDR3 sequence: CASSVGRQNYGYTF. The CDR3 DNA sequence: TGTGCCAGCAGTGTTGGTCGGCAGAACTATGGCTACACCTTC.

This clone has only one observation. The V and J genes are TRBV12-3 or TRBV12-4 and TRBJ1-2; D call uncertain. The ends were cut back, 4 bases at V and 2 bases at J, with 8 bases in the middle. The CDR3 is 13 residues long. The CDR3 DNA is TGTGCCAGCAGTTCGGACTGGAACTATGGCTACACCTTC. Protein product: CASSSDWNYGYTF.

The chain is built from TRBV19 and TRBJ1-3; 7 positions match TRBD1. CDR1 is LNHDA, CDR2 SQIVND, per germline (reference sequence). This CDR3 is built from 14 residues. Trimming took 9 bases from V and 0 from J; bases not matched to a gene: 5. The DNA for the CDR3 is TGTGCCAGCCGACAGGGAGCCTCTGGAAACACCATATATTTT. Protein sequence: CASRQGASGNTIYF.

This clone was counted a single time. The chain recombines TRBV7-2 with TRBJ1-1, with 8 bases aligning to TRBD1. The CDR3 has 15 residues. V lost 5 bases to trimming and J lost 5 bases; unmatched junction nucleotides: 10. Germline loops: CDR1 SGHTA, CDR2 FQGNSA. The CDR3 reads CASSPRTGRDTEAFF. Written as DNA, the CDR3 is TGTGCCAGCAGCCCACGGACAGGGAGGGATACTGAAGCTTTCTTT.

The chain couples TRBV2 to TRBJ2-5; the match to TRBD2 covers 11 bases. The CDR3 consists of 18 residues. Looked up from germline, CDR1 is SNHLY and CDR2 is FYNNEI. J was trimmed by 4 bases and V by 2 bases; bases with no gene match: 12. The CDR3 reads CASSELAGGPTEGETQYF. As DNA, the CDR3 is TGTGCCAGCAGTGAACTAGCGGGAGGTCCTACTGAGGGAGAGACCCAGTACTTC.

V and J are TRBV2 and TRBJ2-5; 10 bases agree with TRBD2. The CDR3 covers 15 residues. Germline CDR1 reads SNHLY; CDR2 reads FYNNEI. J was trimmed by 4 bases and V by 8 bases; bases with no gene match: 10. The CDR3 DNA reads TGTGCCAGCGGACTTCTAGCGGGGGAGTCAGAGACCCAGTACTTC. Its translation: CASGLLAGESETQYF.

J is TRBJ1-5 and V is TRBV10-3, with D tentatively TRBD1 (6 bases). V lost 5 bases and J lost 5, with 13 bases in between. The CDR3 totals 14 residues. Germline V lookup: CDR1 ENHRY, CDR2 SYGVKD. CDR3 in DNA: TGTGCCATCAGTACAGGGTTTTTTGATCAGCCCCAGCATTTT. Translated, it gives CAISTGFFDQPQHF.

The chain uses TRBV21-1 and TRBJ1-1. TRBV21-1 is an annotated pseudogene. The CDR3 loop spans 13 amino acids. CDR3 coding DNA: TGTGCCAGCAGCAAAAGGAGGGAAGTTGAAGCTTTCTTT. Translated: CASSKRREVEAFF.

The genes are TRBV5-1 and TRBJ2-5; a possible D gene is TRBD1 (5 bases). The CDR3 runs to 15 residues. V lost 0 bases and J 2 bases, leaving 11 bases between the germline ends. The germline V gene encodes CDR1 SGHRS and CDR2 YFSETQ. The CDR3, as DNA: TGCGCCAGCAGCTTGGCCCTCGCAGGGCAAGAGACCCAGTACTTC. Translated: CASSLALAGQETQYF.